This TCR beta chain was obtained from a study of identical twins. The CDR3 is made up of 13 amino acids. Germline loops: CDR1 LGHDT, CDR2 YNNKEL (reference sequence). V shed 1 base and J shed 6 bases, with 10 bases lying between them. This clonotype appeared a few times. No antigen is known for it. Template switching (which added a universal primer site) was used, and cDNA carried unique molecular identifiers. TCRdb reanalysed the 5' RACE reads using MiXCR and keeps one entry per CDR3 protein. Of fewer than 550,000 distinct CDR3 sequences listed, roughly 15% are singletons. General study points: With beta out-of-frame sequences, excess sharing by twins was weaker.

These records were also assigned to another study, of yellow fever vaccine responses in identical twins.

Sequencing was done on a sample of CD4+ T cells sorted from blood. This TCR was recovered from a woman between 18 and 29 years old in good health. This rearrangement joins TRBV3-1 to TRBJ2-7; no clear D gene. The CDR3 DNA reads as TGTGCCAGCAGCCAAGGACTTTCGGGCGAGCAGTACTTC. Translation gives CASSQGLSGEQYF.